This paragraph covers one TCR beta chain sequence. The antigen remains unidentified. These data come from a study of Graves' ophthalmopathy and Graves' hyperthyroidism. For the study at large: Hyperthyroidism was considered stable when no ophthalmopathy appeared within 18 months of follow-up.

Whole-study results and caveats: In blood, most expanded thyroid clonotypes above 0.001 frequency were also detected. For predicting ophthalmopathy progression, the model had roughly 70% sensitivity and 72.22% specificity.

The ends lost 2 bases at V and 4 bases at J; junction bases unmatched: 4. Germline V gives CDR1 SQVTM, CDR2 ANQGSEA. This CDR3 is 14 amino acids long. Amplification targeted the TCR beta CDR3 regions, with RNA transcripts as the source material. The library came from an HTBI-primed first-round RT-PCR and a second-round multiplex PCR. TCRdb processed the multiplex PCR reads anew with MiXCR; each CDR3 protein has one entry. This sample has roughly 1.1 million distinct CDR3 sequences, with about 36% found just once. Among the exclusions were patients with other autoimmune diseases, uncontrolled infections, pregnancy or lactation.

Sequencing was done on a sample of peripheral blood or thyroid tissue (not recorded which). The chain carries TRBV29-1 and TRBJ2-5; 10 bases match TRBD2. The receptor's source is an adult man with Graves' hyperthyroidism. The CDR3 region is CSVERLAGVETQYF. DNA for the CDR3: TGCAGCGTTGAACGTCTAGCGGGAGTAGAGACCCAGTACTTC.